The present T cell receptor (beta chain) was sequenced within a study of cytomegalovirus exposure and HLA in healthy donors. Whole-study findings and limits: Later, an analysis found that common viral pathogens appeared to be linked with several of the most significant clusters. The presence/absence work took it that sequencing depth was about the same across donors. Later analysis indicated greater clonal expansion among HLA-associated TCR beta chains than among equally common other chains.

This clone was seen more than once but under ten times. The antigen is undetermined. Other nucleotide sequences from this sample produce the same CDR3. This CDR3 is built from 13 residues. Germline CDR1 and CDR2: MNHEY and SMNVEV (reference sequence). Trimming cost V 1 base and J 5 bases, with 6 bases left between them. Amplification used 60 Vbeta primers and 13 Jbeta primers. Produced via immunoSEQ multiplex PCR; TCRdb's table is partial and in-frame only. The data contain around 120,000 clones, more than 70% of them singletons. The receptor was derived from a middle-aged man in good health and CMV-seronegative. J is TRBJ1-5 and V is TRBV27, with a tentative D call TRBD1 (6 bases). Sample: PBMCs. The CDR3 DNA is TGTGCCAGCAGTTTATACAGGGATCAGCCCCAGCATTTT. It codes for CASSLYRDQPQHF.